This T cell receptor beta chain is from a study of T cells in Graves' hyperthyroidism and ophthalmopathy. Study-wide findings and caveats: Blood also showed most of the thyroid clonotypes that were expanded above 0.001.

V was shortened by 2 bases and J by 5 bases, with 6 bases between the two germline ends. CDR3 length: 12 amino acids. Germline CDR1 is MNHNY and CDR2 is SVGAGI (reference sequence). From RNA transcripts, TCR beta CDR3 regions were amplified. Primed by the HTBI set, a first-round RT-PCR was run on the TCR CDR3. TCRdb processed the multiplex PCR reads anew with MiXCR; each CDR3 protein has one entry. The table has some 490,000 distinct CDR3 sequences, 22% seen once. Remarks on this clonotype: No antigen is known for it.

Lactation, pregnancy, other autoimmune disease or uncontrolled infection excluded patients. Fresh 10 ml peripheral blood yielded PBMCs. Sequencing was done on a sample of blood. The V and J genes are TRBV6-6 and TRBJ1-2; D is unresolved. This clonotype was sampled from a woman in her seventies with Graves' ophthalmopathy. CDR3 protein: CASSYPQYGYTF. The CDR3 coding sequence is TGTGCCAGCAGTTACCCGCAATATGGCTACACCTTC.